The rows below give T cell receptor beta chains drawn from one sample of a study of T cell repertoires in cytomegalovirus infection. The antigens of these receptors remain unknown. TCRdb passed the reads through MiXCR, listing each CDR3 protein once. The sample shows about 570,000 distinct CDR3 sequences, around two fifths of them seen only once. The material was cultured PBMCs, obtained from culture after CMV antigen stimulation. The receptors were gathered from a human donor in good health (CMV status not recorded). Some clones in this sample may be carry-over from other donors' samples. CDR3s leave out the opening cysteine and the closing phenylalanine or tryptophan.

v_call cdr3_aa
TRBV6-1 ASSGTSGGRETQY
TRBV12-3/TRBV12-4 ASRPAGGEAF
TRBV2 ASSEFGGEGYT
TRBV3-1 ASSQSEGNTEAF
TRBV6-2/TRBV6-3 ASSYSTQQREQF
TRBV7-6 ASSATVGYETQY
TRBV12-3/TRBV12-4 ASSLPSGVEAF
TRBV12-3/TRBV12-4 ASSGTETQY
TRBV6-1 ASNGQGTNEKLF
TRBV7-2 ASSRVGQISNQPQH
TRBV5-5 ASTPPSDIFTDTQY
TRBV12-3/TRBV12-4 ASSLDPQGGTEAF
TRBV18 ASSQGDNSPLH
TRBV12-3/TRBV12-4 ASSWSGNTGELF
TRBV7-8 ASSHTSTSTDTQY
TRBV14 ASSPTSGRKTQY
TRBV20-1 SALDRGLEQY
TRBV7-6 ASSLDYYGYT
TRBV12-3/TRBV12-4 ASSSGGRAYEQY
TRBV11-2 ASSPIFQTAYSGNTIY
TRBV7-6 ASSWEQGSRTEAF
TRBV11-2 ASSRMWNTEELF
TRBV28 ASSFTGTANTEAF
TRBV20-1 SAPCPGQGVNTEAF
TRBV11-2 ASSLAPGMRPGLVEYEQY
TRBV14 ASSQGLQTQY
TRBV7-9 ASSPDSVDEQF
TRBV2 ASSEVGQGTAF
TRBV7-8 ASSPSGALYEQY
TRBV7-2 ASSLLRERGNEQF
TRBV7-8 ASSSGLARSTDTQY
TRBV6-2/TRBV6-3 ASDDTLNTEAF
TRBV20-1 SASTGPYTGELF
TRBV7-2 ASSMTSGKGGADTQY
TRBV20-1 SAIPGAGNTIY
TRBV12-3/TRBV12-4 ASSGETKDSYGYT
TRBV12-3/TRBV12-4 ASTNSGGAFEQF
TRBV6-6 ASTSSGRRTGELF